The clone carrying this T cell receptor beta chain is labeled medium-sized. V lost 4 bases, J lost 0 bases, and 17 bases lay in between. The CDR3 has 17 amino acids. Germline-derived CDR1 and CDR2 are SGHTA and FQGNSA. The data originate from a study of molecular identifiers for immune sequencing clone quantification. In TCRdb, the PCR reads were re-called with MiXCR into one record per CDR3 protein. Of about 32,000 distinct CDR3 sequences listed, approximately 20% are singletons. V usage is TRBV7-2 and J usage is TRBJ2-3; weak D call: TRBD1 (6 bases). The sequenced sample was naive CD8+ T cells from blood, with Jurkat cell RNA spiked in. The subset is: FACS-sorted CD8+CD4-CCR7+CD45RA+ naive T cells. This clonotype originated in a human donor in good health. Some libraries in this study had Jurkat cell RNA spiked in. The DNA for the CDR3 is TGTGCCAGCAGCTCACCAATATTGACAGGTAGCACAGATACGCAGTATTTT. Encoded protein: CASSSPILTGSTDTQYF.